Listed below are T cell receptor beta chains from one sample, sequenced in a study of blood T cell repertoires in COVID-19. Clones were read by immunoSEQ multiplex PCR, and TCRdb kept only the in-frame ones, dropping some. The data hold 200,000 to 250,000 clones, with around 80% observed a single time. The sample taken for sequencing was peripheral blood. These receptors originate from a woman over 75 with COVID-19, enrolled during active disease. CDR3s include the opening cysteine and the closing phenylalanine or tryptophan. The D gene is left open where the match is weak. Not every row has a clone size; where given, it reads once, few, many or a size class.

clone size	D gene	V gene	J gene	CDR3 protein	CDR3 DNA
NA	NA	TRBV19	TRBJ2-2	CASSIGGRYTGELFF	TGTGCCAGTAGTATAGGAGGAAGGTACACCGGGGAGCTGTTTTTT
NA	NA	TRBV12-5	TRBJ2-2	CASGPGHDYTGELFF	TGTGCTAGTGGTCCCGGACACGATTACACCGGGGAGCTGTTTTTT
NA	NA	TRBV4-2	TRBJ1-3	CASSQAVGQGGNTIYF	TGTGCCAGCAGCCAAGCGGTGGGGCAGGGAGGAAACACCATATATTTT
NA	NA	TRBV24-1	TRBJ1-1	CATKPDGGTEAFF	TGTGCCACTAAACCGGACGGAGGGACTGAAGCTTTCTTT
NA	NA	TRBV7-3	TRBJ1-2	CASSRTGQLDGYTF	TGTGCCAGCAGCCGGACTGGACAGCTTGATGGCTACACCTTC
NA	NA	TRBV3-1/TRBV3-2	TRBJ1-2	CASSQADSFSGYTF	TGTGCCAGCAGCCAAGCGGACAGTTTTAGTGGCTACACCTTC
NA	TRBD2	TRBV5-4	TRBJ2-6	CASSQGLAGTGANVLTF	TGTGCCAGCAGCCAGGGACTAGCGGGTACTGGGGCCAACGTCCTGACTTTC
NA	NA	TRBV5-5	TRBJ2-2	CASSGTGTTNTGELFF	TGTGCCAGCAGCGGTACCGGGACAACGAACACCGGGGAGCTGTTTTTT
NA	TRBD2	TRBV5-1	TRBJ2-3	CASRVSGGDTDTQYF	TGCGCCAGCAGGGTGAGCGGGGGGGACACAGATACGCAGTATTTT
NA	NA	TRBV21-1	TRBJ2-3	CASSIGTSGGESSTDTQYF	TGTGCCAGCAGCATAGGGACTAGCGGGGGGGAATCTAGCACAGATACGCAGTATTTT
NA	NA	TRBV5-1	TRBJ1-2	CASSLAQVSYGYTF	TGCGCCAGCAGCTTGGCACAGGTCTCCTATGGCTACACCTTC
NA	TRBD1	TRBV6-5	TRBJ2-1	CASSQPGQANNEQFF	TGTGCCAGCAGTCAACCGGGACAGGCCAACAATGAGCAGTTCTTC
NA	TRBD2	TRBV3-1/TRBV3-2	TRBJ2-3	CASSLGRGAVYTQYF	TGTGCCAGCAGTCTCGGGCGGGGGGCCGTGTATACGCAGTATTTT
NA	NA	TRBV29-1	TRBJ2-3	CSVEDFQTDTQYF	TGCAGCGTTGAAGATTTCCAGACAGATACGCAGTATTTT
NA	NA	TRBV5-1	TRBJ1-4	CASSLIGPGGEKLFF	TGCGCCAGCAGCTTGATAGGACCCGGGGGGGAAAAACTGTTTTTT
once	TRBD1	TRBV11-2	TRBJ2-7	CASSRDRGAYEQYF	TGTGCCAGCAGCCGGGACAGGGGGGCCTACGAGCAGTACTTC
NA	TRBD1	TRBV9	TRBJ1-6	CASSEGTGRDSPLHF	TGTGCCAGCAGCGAGGGGACAGGGAGAGATTCACCCCTCCACTTT
once	TRBD2	TRBV11-2	TRBJ2-1	CASSWTVAGGAQFF	TGTGCCAGCAGCTGGACCGTAGCGGGGGGGGCGCAGTTCTTC
NA	NA	TRBV5-1	TRBJ1-5	CASSLAGEPYQPQHF	TGCGCCAGCAGCTTGGCAGGGGAGCCTTACCAGCCCCAGCATTTT
NA	TRBD1	TRBV3-1/TRBV3-2	TRBJ2-1	CASSQESTGWDNEQFF	TGTGCCAGCAGCCAAGAATCGACAGGGTGGGACAATGAGCAGTTCTTC
few	NA	TRBV4-3	TRBJ1-2	CASSQETPGGAGYTF	TGCGCCAGCAGCCAAGAGACCCCGGGGGGCGCTGGCTACACCTTC
NA	TRBD2	TRBV5-1	TRBJ2-1	CASSPLGGGGGYNEQFF	TGCGCCAGCAGTCCCCTCGGAGGCGGGGGAGGATACAATGAGCAGTTCTTC
NA	NA	TRBV11-2	TRBJ1-2	CASSLRRGLDGYTF	TGTGCCAGCAGCTTACGGAGAGGGTTGGATGGCTACACCTTC
NA	TRBD1	TRBV4-3	TRBJ2-3	CASSQGTGTTDTQYF	TGCGCCAGCAGCCAAGGGACAGGGACTACAGATACGCAGTATTTT
once	NA	TRBV6-5	TRBJ2-3	CATKRGATTDTQYF	TGTGCCACTAAACGGGGGGCCACCACAGATACGCAGTATTTT
NA	TRBD1	TRBV5-5	TRBJ1-6	CASSLTPQGDNSPLHF	TGTGCCAGCAGCTTGACACCCCAGGGGGATAATTCACCCCTCCACTTT
NA	NA	TRBV30	TRBJ2-7	CAWSVQVGEQYF	TGTGCCTGGAGTGTACAGGTAGGAGAGCAGTACTTC
once	NA	TRBV7-9	TRBJ2-5	CASSRQQETQYF	TGTGCCAGCAGTAGACAGCAAGAGACCCAGTACTTC
NA	NA	TRBV5-4	TRBJ1-2	CASSLSLESYGYTF	TGTGCCAGCAGCTTGTCTTTGGAGAGCTATGGCTACACCTTC
NA	NA	TRBV5-6	TRBJ2-6	CASSLRGTGANVLTF	TGTGCCAGCAGCTTGCGAGGGACTGGGGCCAACGTCCTGACTTTC
NA	TRBD1	TRBV6-2/TRBV6-3	TRBJ1-5	CASSLDRVNQPQHF	TGTGCCAGCAGTTTGGACAGGGTGAATCAGCCCCAGCATTTT
NA	TRBD2	TRBV2	TRBJ2-1	CASSDRTSGDLEQFF	TGTGCCAGCAGTGACCGAACTAGCGGGGACCTGGAGCAGTTCTTC
NA	TRBD2	TRBV28	TRBJ2-1	CASSFASGGALNEQFF	TGTGCCAGCAGTTTCGCAAGCGGGGGGGCCCTGAATGAGCAGTTCTTC
NA	TRBD2	TRBV27	TRBJ2-5	CASSLSLAGNRPKETQYF	TGTGCCAGCAGTTTATCGCTAGCGGGTAATCGACCCAAAGAGACCCAGTACTTC
NA	NA	TRBV7-2	TRBJ2-3	CASSPRIADTQYF	TGTGCCAGCAGCCCGAGAATCGCAGATACGCAGTATTTT
NA	NA	TRBV6-5	TRBJ2-7	CACGRGISYEQYF	TGTGCCTGCGGAAGGGGTATCTCCTACGAGCAGTACTTC
NA	TRBD1	TRBV5-5	TRBJ2-3	CASSPQGASTDTQYF	TGTGCCAGCAGCCCCCAGGGGGCTAGCACAGATACGCAGTATTTT
few	TRBD1	TRBV28	TRBJ1-3	CASSIWTGIHTIYF	TGTGCCAGCAGCATATGGACAGGGATACACACCATATATTTT
NA	TRBD1	TRBV11-2	TRBJ1-6	CASSAGTGGPSSYNSPLHF	TGTGCCAGCAGCGCCGGGACAGGGGGACCAAGCTCCTATAATTCACCCCTCCACTTT
NA	TRBD2	TRBV3-1/TRBV3-2	TRBJ2-7	CATSRGGYEQYF	TGTGCCACCTCGCGGGGGGGCTACGAGCAGTACTTC
few	NA	TRBV19	TRBJ1-6	CASRDGGRGWPLHF	TGTGCCAGTAGGGACGGGGGAAGAGGTTGGCCCCTCCACTTT
NA	NA	TRBV11-3	TRBJ2-1	CASREGSGRGEQFF	TGTGCCAGCAGAGAGGGTAGTGGTCGCGGTGAGCAGTTCTTC
NA	TRBD1	TRBV19	TRBJ2-1	CASRGQGWDEQFF	TGTGCCAGTCGTGGACAGGGATGGGATGAGCAGTTCTTC
NA	NA	TRBV6-6	TRBJ1-2	CASTAIAAGYTF	TGTGCCAGCACCGCTATAGCGGCCGGCTACACCTTC
NA	TRBD1	TRBV25-1	TRBJ1-6	CASSGARQGGSYNSPLHF	TGTGCCAGCAGTGGGGCCCGACAGGGAGGATCCTATAATTCACCCCTCCACTTT
NA	TRBD1	TRBV24-1	TRBJ2-1	CATSDPTGTGEYNEQFF	TGTGCCACCAGTGATCCTACCGGGACAGGGGAATACAATGAGCAGTTCTTC
NA	NA	TRBV28	TRBJ1-1	CASPPWGGGFLNTEAFF	TGTGCCAGCCCCCCATGGGGCGGGGGGTTCTTGAACACTGAAGCTTTCTTT
once	NA	TRBV28	TRBJ2-4	CASSPQGLAKNIQYF	TGTGCCAGCAGTCCGCAGGGTTTGGCCAAAAACATTCAGTACTTC
NA	TRBD1	TRBV5-1	TRBJ2-7	CASSRDRGPDEQYF	TGCGCCAGCAGCCGGGACAGGGGGCCGGACGAGCAGTACTTC
NA	NA	TRBV11-2	TRBJ2-4	CASSLRLHIQYF	TGTGCCAGCAGCTTACGTCTTCACATTCAGTACTTC
NA	TRBD1	TRBV4-3	TRBJ1-5	CASSQGGQPGQPQHF	TGCGCCAGCAGCCAAGGGGGACAGCCTGGTCAGCCCCAGCATTTT
NA	NA	TRBV6-5	TRBJ1-5	CASTGGRIVGQPQHF	TGTGCCAGCACGGGGGGGCGTATAGTGGGTCAGCCCCAGCATTTT
NA	NA	TRBV30	TRBJ2-2	CAWSVQSTGELFF	TGTGCCTGGAGTGTACAAAGCACCGGGGAGCTGTTTTTT
NA	TRBD2	TRBV9	TRBJ2-1	CASSRPLAGGIYNEQFF	TGTGCCAGCAGCCGTCCACTAGCGGGGGGGATATACAATGAGCAGTTCTTC
few	NA	TRBV5-1	TRBJ2-1	CASSQQGYNEQFF	TGCGCCAGCAGCCAACAGGGTTACAATGAGCAGTTCTTC